This entry features one TCR beta chain sequence. The sample belongs to a study of control samples from healthy donors and cancer patients. Trimming removed 6 bases at V and 0 bases at J, with 21 bases between. Looked up from germline, CDR1 is MNHEY and CDR2 is SVGEGT. This CDR3 contains 17 residues. The protocol was immunoSEQ multiplex PCR, while the TCRdb copy is restricted to in-frame clones and leaves out a portion. The sample lists 20,000 to 30,000 clones, 82% occurring once. The source of this sequence is a man in his sixties with colorectal cancer. The sequenced sample consisted of PBMCs. V is TRBV6-2 or TRBV6-3 and J is TRBJ2-7; a possible D gene is TRBD1 (6 bases). CDR3 region: CASSPLRTAQSSYEQYV. DNA for the CDR3: TGTGCCAGCAGCCCCTTGAGGACAGCACAAAGCTCCTACGAGCAGTACGTC.